This T cell receptor (beta chain) derives from a study of T-cell memory formation after mild COVID-19. Findings and caveats of the study: Among CD4+ contracting clones, most were CM and EM, and CD8+ ones EMRA. Some responding clones appeared in pre-infection memory, suggesting cross-reactive memory joined.

Regarding this clonotype: What it binds is not known.

Employing constant-segment primers, 5'RACE generated TCR alpha and TCR beta cDNA libraries bearing sample barcodes and UMIs. MiXCR, run by TCRdb on the 5' RACE reads, gives a single entry per CDR3 protein. The table has 250,000 to 350,000 distinct CDR3 sequences, 15% seen once. Trimming pared 3 bases from V and 0 bases from J, leaving 14 bases between. The CDR3 is 16 residues long. The germline CDR1 and CDR2 sequences are MGHRA and YSYEKL. The TCR comes from a man between 18 and 35 years old who had mild COVID-19 (a few samples of this study predate the infection). Cell type and time point are not known. Input material: PBMCs or a T cell subset sorted from them (not recorded which). This chain connects TRBV4-1 to TRBJ1-1, with a possible D match to TRBD1 (6 bases). Here the CDR3 DNA reads TGCGCCAGCAGCCACCGTATGGACAGTATGAACACTGAAGCTTTCTTT. Translating gives CASSHRMDSMNTEAFF.